This entry lists 8 T cell receptor beta chains sequenced from one sample in a study of naive and memory T cell subsets. An equimolar mix of two oligonucleotides served as the beta constant-region primer for TRBC1 and TRBC2. Nested alpha and beta constant-region primers with the SP2 primer drove four PCR rounds on ligated cDNA. MiXCR, applied by TCRdb to the UMI-ligation and nested PCR reads, yields one record per CDR3 protein. The table shows about 82,000 distinct CDR3 sequences, with over 9% occurring only once. Source material: naive CD8+ T cells from blood. The receptors here all came from a human donor in good health.

This clonotype came up a few times. J is TRBJ2-5 and V is TRBV9, with D uncertain. Trimming shortened V by 4 bases and J by 4 bases, and 14 bases separated the two germline ends. The CDR3 consists of 14 residues. The germline CDR1 and CDR2 sequences are SGDLS and YYNGEE. As DNA, the CDR3 is TGTGCCAGCAGCCCTCCAGACGGCACAGAGACCCAGTACTTC. It specifies CASSPPDGTETQYF.

The sample holds a few counts of this clonotype. V gene TRBV10-3 combines with J gene TRBJ2-7, with no clear D. Germline CDR1 ENHRY, CDR2 SYGVKD. The CDR3 runs to 14 residues. The V and J ends lost 8 bases and 0 bases respectively, with 14 bases between them. The CDR3 DNA reads as TGTGCCATCCAAAGCGTTAACAGCTCCTACGAGCAGTACTTC. As protein: CAIQSVNSSYEQYF.

This clonotype has more than one count but fewer than ten. V gene TRBV6-2 or TRBV6-3 combines with J gene TRBJ2-7; unclear D gene. The CDR3 has 11 amino acids. Germline values: CDR1 MNHEY, CDR2 SVGEGT. Trimming took 2 bases from V and 6 from J, leaving 5 bases between them. The CDR3 reads CASSYVGEQYF. For the CDR3, the DNA is TGTGCCAGCAGTTACGTGGGCGAGCAGTACTTC.

This clonotype was recorded many times. This chain links TRBV7-6 with TRBJ2-2; TRBD2 is a possible D gene (6 bases). The V and J ends lost 5 bases and 6 bases respectively, with 13 bases between them. This CDR3 spans 14 amino acids. CDR1 SGHVS and CDR2 FNYEAQ come from the germline V gene. Here the CDR3 reads CASSLLGEAGELFF. CDR3 DNA sequence: TGTGCCAGCAGCCTTCTAGGGGAGGCCGGGGAGCTGTTTTTT.

This clonotype was seen at least ten times. The chain is built from TRBV12-3 or TRBV12-4 and TRBJ1-1; D is undetermined. The ends were cut back, 1 base at V and 7 bases at J, with 10 bases in the middle. The CDR3 sequence is 13 residues long. The CDR3, as DNA: TGTGCCAGCAGTTTAGGGCGGGGTTATGAAGCTTTCTTT. This gives the protein CASSLGRGYEAFF.

At least ten counts were recorded for this clonotype. The V call is TRBV20-1, the J call TRBJ1-4; D not resolved. Germline V gives CDR1 DFQATT, CDR2 SNEGSKA (reference sequence). Trimming left V 3 bases short and J 7 bases short, with 18 bases between. This CDR3 comprises 15 residues. DNA for the CDR3: TGCAGTGCTAGGGGTGAGGGCGATCGCGTTGAAAAACTGTTTTTT. As protein: CSARGEGDRVEKLFF.

This sequence joins TRBV20-1 and TRBJ2-7; the match to TRBD1 covers 8 bases. Germline loops: CDR1 DFQATT, CDR2 SNEGSKA (reference sequence). The CDR3 spans 14 residues. The V gene end was trimmed by 5 bases and the J gene end by 0 bases; junction bases not matched to a gene: 6. CDR3 sequence: CSACRQGTSYEQYF. The DNA of the CDR3 is TGCAGTGCTTGCAGACAGGGGACCTCCTACGAGCAGTACTTC.

This clonotype has only a few counts. The J gene is TRBJ1-1, the V gene TRBV5-5; D not resolved. This CDR3 region has 12 residues. The germline V gene has CDR1 SGHKS and CDR2 YYEKEE (reference sequence). V lost 5 bases and J lost 2, with 7 bases in between. CDR3 coding DNA: TGTGCCAGCAGACTTACTAACACTGAAGCTTTCTTT. Translated, it gives CASRLTNTEAFF.